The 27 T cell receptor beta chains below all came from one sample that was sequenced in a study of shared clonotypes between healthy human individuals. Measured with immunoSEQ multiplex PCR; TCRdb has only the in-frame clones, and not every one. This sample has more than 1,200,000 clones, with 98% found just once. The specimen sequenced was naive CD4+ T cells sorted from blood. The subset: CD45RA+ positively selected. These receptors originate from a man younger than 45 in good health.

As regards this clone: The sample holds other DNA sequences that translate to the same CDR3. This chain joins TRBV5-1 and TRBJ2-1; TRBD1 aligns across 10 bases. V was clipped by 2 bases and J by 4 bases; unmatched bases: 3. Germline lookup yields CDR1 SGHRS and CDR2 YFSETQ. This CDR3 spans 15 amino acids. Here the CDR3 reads CASSLGQGVYNEQFF. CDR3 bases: TGCGCCAGCAGCTTAGGACAGGGGGTATACAATGAGCAGTTCTTC.

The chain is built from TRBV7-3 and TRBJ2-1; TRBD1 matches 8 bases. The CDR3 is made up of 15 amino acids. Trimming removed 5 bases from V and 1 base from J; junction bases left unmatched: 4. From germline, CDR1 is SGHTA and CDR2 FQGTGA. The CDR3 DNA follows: TGTGCCAGCAGCGTAGGACAGGGATCCTACAATGAGCAGTTCTTC. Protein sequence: CASSVGQGSYNEQFF. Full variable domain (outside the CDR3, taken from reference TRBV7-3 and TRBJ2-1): GAGVSQTPSNKVTEKGKYVELRCDPISGHTALYWYRQSLGQGPEFLIYFQGTGAADDSGLPNDRFFAVRPEGSVSTLKIQRTERGDSAVYLCASSVGQGSYNEQFFGPGTRLTVL.

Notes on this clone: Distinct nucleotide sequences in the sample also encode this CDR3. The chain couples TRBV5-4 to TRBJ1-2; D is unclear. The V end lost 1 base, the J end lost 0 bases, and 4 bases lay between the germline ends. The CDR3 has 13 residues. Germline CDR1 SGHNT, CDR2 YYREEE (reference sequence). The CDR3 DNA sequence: TGTGCCAGCAGCTTGAGCCCTAACTATGGCTACACCTTC. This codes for CASSLSPNYGYTF. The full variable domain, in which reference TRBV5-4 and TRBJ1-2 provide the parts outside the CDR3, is ETGVTQSPTHLIKTRGQQVTLRCSSQSGHNTVSWYQQALGQGPQFIFQYYREEENGRGNFPPRFSGLQFPNYSSELNVNALELDDSALYLCASSLSPNYGYTFGSGTRLTVV.

CDR3 coding DNA: TGTGCCAGCAGCCCACGGGGGACGGAATACAATGAGCAGTTCTTC. This encodes CASSPRGTEYNEQFF. This chain joins TRBV7-9 and TRBJ2-1; TRBD2 might be the D (6 bases). Germline values: CDR1 SEHNR, CDR2 FQNEAQ (reference sequence). V shed 5 bases and J shed 4 bases, with 15 bases lying between them. The CDR3 runs to 15 residues.

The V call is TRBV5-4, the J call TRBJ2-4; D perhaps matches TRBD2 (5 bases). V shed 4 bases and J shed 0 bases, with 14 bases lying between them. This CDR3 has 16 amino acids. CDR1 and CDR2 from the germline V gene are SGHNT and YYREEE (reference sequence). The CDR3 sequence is CASSPEARRAKNIQYF. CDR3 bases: TGTGCCAGCAGCCCGGAGGCGCGGAGAGCCAAAAACATTCAGTACTTC. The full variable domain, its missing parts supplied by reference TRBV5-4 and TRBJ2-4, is ETGVTQSPTHLIKTRGQQVTLRCSSQSGHNTVSWYQQALGQGPQFIFQYYREEENGRGNFPPRFSGLQFPNYSSELNVNALELDDSALYLCASSPEARRAKNIQYFGAGTRLSVL.

CDR3 sequence (DNA): TGTGCCAGCAGCCAAGTTTCCCCCGTAGTTGTGGAGCAGTTCTTC. This gives the protein CASSQVSPVVVEQFF. This chain links TRBV4-2 with TRBJ2-1; D is ambiguous. V was cut by 1 base and J by 10 bases, with 17 bases left in between. Germline loops: CDR1 LGHNA, CDR2 YNFKEQ. The CDR3 spans 15 residues.

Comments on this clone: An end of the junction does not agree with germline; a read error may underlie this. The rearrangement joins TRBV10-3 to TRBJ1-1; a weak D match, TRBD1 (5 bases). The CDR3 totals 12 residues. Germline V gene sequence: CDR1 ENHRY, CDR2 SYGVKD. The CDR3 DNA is TGTGCCGTCAGGGCGGTTGGCACTGAAGCTTTCTTT. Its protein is CAVRAVGTEAFF.

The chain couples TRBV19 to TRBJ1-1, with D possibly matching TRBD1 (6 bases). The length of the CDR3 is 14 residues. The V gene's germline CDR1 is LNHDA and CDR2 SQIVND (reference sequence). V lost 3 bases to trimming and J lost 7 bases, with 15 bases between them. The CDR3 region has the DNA TGTGCCAGTAGTATTCCCGGACAGATAAGTGAAGCTTTCTTT. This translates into CASSIPGQISEAFF.

The CDR3 nucleotides read TGTGCCAGCACCCCCGGGACTAGCGACGACAATGAGCAGTTCTTC. As protein: CASTPGTSDDNEQFF. The chain combines TRBV28 with TRBJ2-1; the match to TRBD2 covers 10 bases. Looked up from germline, CDR1 is MDHEN and CDR2 is SYDVKM. After removal of 7 bases from V and 5 bases from J, the junction contained 8 bases not matched to a gene. The CDR3 sequence is 15 residues long.

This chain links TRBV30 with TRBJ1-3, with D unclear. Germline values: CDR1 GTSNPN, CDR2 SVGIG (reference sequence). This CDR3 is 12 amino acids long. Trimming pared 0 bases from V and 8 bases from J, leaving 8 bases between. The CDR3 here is CAWSVQVDTIYF. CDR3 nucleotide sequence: TGTGCCTGGAGTGTACAAGTAGACACCATATATTTT.

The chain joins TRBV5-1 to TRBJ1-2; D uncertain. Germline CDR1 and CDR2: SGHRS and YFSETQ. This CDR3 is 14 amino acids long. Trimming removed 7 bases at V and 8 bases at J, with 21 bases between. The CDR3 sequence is CASHYGPASEGYTF. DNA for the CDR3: TGCGCCAGCCACTACGGCCCGGCCTCCGAGGGCTACACCTTC.

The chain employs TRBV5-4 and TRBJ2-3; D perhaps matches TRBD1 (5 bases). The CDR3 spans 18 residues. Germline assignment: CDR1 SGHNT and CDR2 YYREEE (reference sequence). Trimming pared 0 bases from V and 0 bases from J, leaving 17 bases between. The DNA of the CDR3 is TGTGCCAGCAGCTTGGACCTCGGCAGGGCTTTTAGCACAGATACGCAGTATTTT. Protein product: CASSLDLGRAFSTDTQYF.

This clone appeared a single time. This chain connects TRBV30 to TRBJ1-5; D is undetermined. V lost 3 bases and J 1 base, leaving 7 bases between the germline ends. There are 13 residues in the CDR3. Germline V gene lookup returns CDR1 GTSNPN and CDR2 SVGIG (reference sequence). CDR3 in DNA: TGTGCCTGGAGCCCCTGGAGCAATCAGCCCCAGCATTTT. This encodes CAWSPWSNQPQHF.

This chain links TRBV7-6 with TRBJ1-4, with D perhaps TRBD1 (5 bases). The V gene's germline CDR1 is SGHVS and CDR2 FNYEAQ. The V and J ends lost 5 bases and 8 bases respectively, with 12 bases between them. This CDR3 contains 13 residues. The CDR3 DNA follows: TGTGCCAGCAGCCCCAGGGTTTCCGAAAAACTGTTTTTT. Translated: CASSPRVSEKLFF.

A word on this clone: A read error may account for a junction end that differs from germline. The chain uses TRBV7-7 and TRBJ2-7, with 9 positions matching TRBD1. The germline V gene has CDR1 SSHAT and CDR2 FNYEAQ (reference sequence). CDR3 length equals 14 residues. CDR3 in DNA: TGTGCTAGCAGCGCCGGGACAGGGCCTATTGAGCAGTACTTC. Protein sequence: CASSAGTGPIEQYF.

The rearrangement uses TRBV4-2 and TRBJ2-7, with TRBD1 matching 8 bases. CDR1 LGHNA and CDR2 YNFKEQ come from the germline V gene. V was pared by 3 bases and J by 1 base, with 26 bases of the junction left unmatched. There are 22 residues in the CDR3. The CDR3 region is CASSQLAPFGALRDRGSYEQYF. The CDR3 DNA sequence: TGTGCCAGCAGCCAGTTGGCACCGTTTGGGGCCCTCCGAGACAGGGGTTCCTACGAGCAGTACTTC.

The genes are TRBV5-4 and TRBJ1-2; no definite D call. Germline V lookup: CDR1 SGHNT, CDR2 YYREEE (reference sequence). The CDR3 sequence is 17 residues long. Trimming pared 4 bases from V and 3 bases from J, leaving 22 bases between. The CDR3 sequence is CASSPSLSNTAYYGYTF. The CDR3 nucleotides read TGTGCCAGCAGCCCGAGCTTATCGAACACAGCCTACTATGGCTACACCTTC.

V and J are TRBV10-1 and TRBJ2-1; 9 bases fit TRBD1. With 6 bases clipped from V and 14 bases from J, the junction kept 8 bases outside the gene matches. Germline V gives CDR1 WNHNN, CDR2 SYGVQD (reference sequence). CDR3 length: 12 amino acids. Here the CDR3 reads CASSDYRTGEFF. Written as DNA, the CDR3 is TGCGCCAGCAGCGACTATCGGACAGGGGAGTTCTTC.

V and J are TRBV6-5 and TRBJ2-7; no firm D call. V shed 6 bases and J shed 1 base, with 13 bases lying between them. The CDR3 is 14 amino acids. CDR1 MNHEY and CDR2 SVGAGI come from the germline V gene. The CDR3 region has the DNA TGTGCCAGCAGGACAAGTGACGGTTCCTACGAGCAGTACTTC. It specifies CASRTSDGSYEQYF.

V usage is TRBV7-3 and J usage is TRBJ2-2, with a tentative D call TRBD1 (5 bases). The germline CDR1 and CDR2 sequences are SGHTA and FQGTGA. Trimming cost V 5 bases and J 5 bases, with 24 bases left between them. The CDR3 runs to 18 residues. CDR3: CASSPRSGGRVGTGELFF. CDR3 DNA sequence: TGTGCCAGCAGCCCGAGATCGGGTGGCAGGGTAGGAACCGGGGAGCTGTTTTTT.

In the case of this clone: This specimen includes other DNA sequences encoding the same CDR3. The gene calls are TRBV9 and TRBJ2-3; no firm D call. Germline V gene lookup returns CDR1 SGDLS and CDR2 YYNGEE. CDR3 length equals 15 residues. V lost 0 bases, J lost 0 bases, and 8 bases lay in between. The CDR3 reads CASSVGSSSTDTQYF. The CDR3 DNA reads TGTGCCAGCAGCGTAGGATCCTCCAGCACAGATACGCAGTATTTT.

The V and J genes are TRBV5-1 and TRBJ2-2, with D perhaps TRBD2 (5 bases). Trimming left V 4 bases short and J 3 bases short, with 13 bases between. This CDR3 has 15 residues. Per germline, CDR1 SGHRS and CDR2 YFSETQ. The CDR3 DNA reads TGCGCCAGCAGCGCCTTCGTCGGGGACACCGGGGAGCTGTTTTTT. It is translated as CASSAFVGDTGELFF.

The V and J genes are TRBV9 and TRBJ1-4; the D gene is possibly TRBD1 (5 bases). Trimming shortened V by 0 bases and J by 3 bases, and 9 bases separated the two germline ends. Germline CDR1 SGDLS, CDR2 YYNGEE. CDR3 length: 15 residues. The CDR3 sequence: CASSVAGTANEKLFF. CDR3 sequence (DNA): TGTGCCAGCAGCGTAGCGGGGACGGCTAATGAAAAACTGTTTTTT.

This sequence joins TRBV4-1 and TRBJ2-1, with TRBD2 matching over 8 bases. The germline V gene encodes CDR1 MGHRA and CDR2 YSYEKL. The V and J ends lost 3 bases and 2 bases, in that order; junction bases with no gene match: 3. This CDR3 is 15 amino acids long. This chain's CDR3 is CASSQPTSAYNEQFF. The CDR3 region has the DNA TGCGCCAGCAGCCAGCCGACTAGCGCCTACAATGAGCAGTTCTTC.

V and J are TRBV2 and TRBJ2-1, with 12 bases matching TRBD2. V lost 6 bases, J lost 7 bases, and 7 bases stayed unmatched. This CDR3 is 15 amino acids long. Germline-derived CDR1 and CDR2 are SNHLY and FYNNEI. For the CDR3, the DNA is TGTGCCAGCAGCGGACTAGCGGGACAGGAGAATGAGCAGTTCTTC. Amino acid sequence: CASSGLAGQENEQFF.

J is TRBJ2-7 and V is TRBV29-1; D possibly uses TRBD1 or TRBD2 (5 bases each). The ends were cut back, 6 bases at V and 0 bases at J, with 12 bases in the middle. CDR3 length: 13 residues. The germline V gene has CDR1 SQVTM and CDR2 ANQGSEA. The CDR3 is CSVQRTLSYEQYF. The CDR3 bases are TGCAGCGTCCAGCGGACACTCTCCTACGAGCAGTACTTC.

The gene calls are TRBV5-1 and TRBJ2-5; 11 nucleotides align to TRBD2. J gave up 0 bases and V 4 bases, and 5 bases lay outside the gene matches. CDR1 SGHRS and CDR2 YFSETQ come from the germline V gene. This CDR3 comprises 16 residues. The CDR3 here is CASSLPGLADQETQYF. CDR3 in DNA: TGCGCCAGCAGCCTTCCGGGACTAGCGGACCAAGAGACCCAGTACTTC.